The 20 T cell receptor beta chains reported below all come from one sample, sequenced in a study of cytomegalovirus exposure and HLA in healthy donors. Researchers ran the PCR with 60 Vbeta and 13 Jbeta primers. The repertoire was sequenced with immunoSEQ multiplex PCR; TCRdb's copy has only in-frame clones and lacks some. In the table there are roughly 150,000 clones, over 70% of which are singletons. Specimen: PBMCs. The receptors come from a man aged 50 to 59 in good health and CMV-seropositive.

CDR3 coding DNA: TGTGCCAGCAGCTTAGAGGCGGGGGGGAATAAGAATGAGCAGTTCTTC. It specifies CASSLEAGGNKNEQFF. V gene TRBV7-9 combines with J gene TRBJ2-1; 9 nucleotides agree with TRBD2. V dropped 1 base and J dropped 7; count of bases not matched to a gene: 8. Germline CDR1 and CDR2: SEHNR and FQNEAQ (reference sequence). This CDR3 is 16 amino acids long.

V usage is TRBV2 and J usage is TRBJ1-5; 9 bases fit TRBD1. The germline CDR1 and CDR2 sequences are SNHLY and FYNNEI. The CDR3 covers 14 residues. Trimming at V came to 6 bases and at J to 5 bases, leaving 5 bases not matched to a gene. The CDR3 here is CASSPTGGHQPQHF. The CDR3 nucleotides read TGTGCCAGCAGCCCGACAGGGGGTCATCAGCCCCAGCATTTT.

The chain joins TRBV7-3 to TRBJ2-5; TRBD1 agrees at 10 bases. V was clipped by 2 bases and J by 0 bases; unmatched bases: 3. CDR1 and CDR2 (germline): SGHTA, FQGTGA. The CDR3 is 16 residues long. The CDR3: CASSLQGTGDQETQYF. The DNA for the CDR3 is TGTGCCAGCAGCTTACAGGGGACAGGGGACCAAGAGACCCAGTACTTC.

This clone was seen once. The rearrangement uses TRBV6-1 and TRBJ1-1, with D maybe TRBD1 (5 bases). Deletions cut 6 bases from V and 5 bases from J, with 13 bases between. Per the germline V gene, CDR1 is MNHNS and CDR2 is SASEGT. The CDR3 sequence is 13 residues long. The CDR3 sequence is CASRFPGGTEAFF. CDR3 in DNA: TGTGCCAGCAGATTTCCCGGGGGGACTGAAGCTTTCTTT.

The chain is built from TRBV4-3 and TRBJ2-1; tentative D call: TRBD2 (6 bases). Between the trimmed V and J ends, which lost 0 bases and 6 bases, there was a span of 12 bases. The CDR3 loop spans 15 amino acids. Germline CDR1 reads LGHNA; CDR2 reads YSLEER. The CDR3 DNA reads TGCGCCAGCAGCCAAGAGACTAGTAAATCCAATGAGCAGTTCTTC. Residues: CASSQETSKSNEQFF.

The CDR3 reads CASSSGNTIYF. CDR3 nucleotides: TGCGCCAGCAGCTCGGGGAACACCATATATTTT. The rearrangement joins TRBV5-1 to TRBJ1-3; D uncertain. This CDR3 is built from 11 residues. Germline V gene data show CDR1 as SGHRS and CDR2 as YFSETQ. The V end was cut by 3 bases, the J end by 7 bases, with 5 bases between.

The table lists this clone with a count of one. This chain uses TRBV5-4 with TRBJ2-4; weak D call: TRBD1 (5 bases). Germline V gene data show CDR1 as SGHNT and CDR2 as YYREEE (reference sequence). The CDR3 consists of 15 residues. Trimming removed 1 base from V and 0 bases from J, with 8 bases in between. CDR3 in amino acids: CASSLQGLAKNIQYF. CDR3 in DNA: TGTGCCAGCAGCTTGCAGGGTCTAGCCAAAAACATTCAGTACTTC.

The genes are TRBV6-6 and TRBJ2-7; TRBD2 aligns across 11 bases. The V and J ends lost 4 bases and 3 bases, in that order; junction bases with no gene match: 8. CDR1 is MNHNY, CDR2 SVGAGI, per germline (reference sequence). The CDR3 length is 16 residues. The CDR3 protein is CASSLNRLAGNYEQYF. CDR3 bases: TGTGCCAGCAGTTTGAATAGACTAGCGGGGAACTACGAGCAGTACTTC.

In this sample, this clone turned up once. V gene TRBV6-5 combines with J gene TRBJ1-1; 9 nucleotides align to TRBD1. With 7 bases clipped from V and 2 bases from J, the junction kept 8 bases outside the gene matches. The CDR3 runs to 15 residues. Germline V CDR1 and CDR2: MNHEY, SVGAGI. As DNA, the CDR3 is TGTGCCAGCAAATCCGACAGGGGGGGAAACACTGAAGCTTTCTTT. Translating gives CASKSDRGGNTEAFF.

Note on this clone: Relative to the germline gene, one junction end is altered; a read error may explain this. The chain couples TRBV2 to TRBJ2-7, with 10 bases that match TRBD1. The V gene's germline CDR1 is SNHLY and CDR2 FYNNEI. There are 13 residues in the CDR3. The CDR3: CASLGGGTGVRTF. DNA for the CDR3: TGTGCCAGCTTAGGAGGCGGGACAGGGGTAAGGACCTTC.

The chain carries TRBV5-1 and TRBJ2-1; 11 nucleotides line up with TRBD2. With 6 bases clipped from V and 9 bases from J, the junction kept 8 bases outside the gene matches. In germline, CDR1 is SGHRS, CDR2 YFSETQ. The CDR3 runs 14 residues. CDR3 sequence: CASKVLAGEREQFF. CDR3 bases: TGCGCCAGCAAAGTACTAGCGGGAGAGCGTGAGCAGTTCTTC.

This rearrangement joins TRBV18 to TRBJ1-5, with 7 bases matching TRBD1. Trimming at V came to 4 bases and at J to 6 bases, leaving 3 bases not matched to a gene. Germline values: CDR1 KGHSH, CDR2 LQKENI. This CDR3 spans 13 amino acids. CDR3 in amino acids: CASSQDRPQPQHF. CDR3 nucleotide sequence: TGTGCCAGCTCACAGGACAGGCCTCAGCCCCAGCATTTT. The full variable domain, in which reference TRBV18 and TRBJ1-5 provide the parts outside the CDR3, is NAGVMQNPRHLVRRRGQEARLRCSPMKGHSHVYWYRQLPEEGLKFMVYLQKENIIDESGMPKERFSAEFPKEGPSILRIQQVVRGDSAAYFCASSQDRPQPQHFGDGTRLSIL.

J is TRBJ2-7 and V is TRBV5-4; 11 nucleotides line up with TRBD2. V lost 3 bases to trimming and J lost 4 bases; unmatched junction nucleotides: 6. Germline-derived CDR1 and CDR2 are SGHNT and YYREEE (reference sequence). The CDR3 covers 15 residues. For the CDR3, the DNA is TGTGCCAGCAGCTCTAGCGGGGGGACCCTTTACGAGCAGTACTTC. This sequence encodes CASSSSGGTLYEQYF.

In this sample, this clone turned up a few times. The chain has TRBV18 and TRBJ2-7, with D possibly being TRBD2 (6 bases). V was pared by 6 bases and J by 2 bases, with 11 bases between. Germline loops: CDR1 KGHSH, CDR2 LQKENI. This CDR3 contains 13 residues. The chain's CDR3 is CASSRDSTYEQYF. The DNA of the CDR3 is TGTGCCAGCTCCCGGGACTCCACCTACGAGCAGTACTTC.

The rearrangement links TRBV5-4 to TRBJ1-5; D is unclear. V dropped 5 bases and J dropped 6 bases, with 9 bases sitting between them. Germline CDR1 reads SGHNT; CDR2 reads YYREEE (reference sequence). CDR3 size: 12 residues. The CDR3, as DNA: TGTGCCAGCAGTCTCGACTCTCAGCCCCAGCATTTT. Residues: CASSLDSQPQHF.

V is TRBV18 and J is TRBJ1-1; the match to TRBD1 covers 9 bases. The J segment lost 3 bases and the V segment lost 3 bases, leaving 11 bases of the junction unmatched. CDR1 and CDR2 from the germline V gene are KGHSH and LQKENI. This CDR3 spans 17 amino acids. CDR3: CASSPPRDRDYDTEAFF. The CDR3 nucleotides read TGTGCCAGCTCACCTCCCAGGGACAGGGATTATGACACTGAAGCTTTCTTT.

The chain has TRBV6-1 and TRBJ1-2; the match to TRBD1 covers 8 bases. V was clipped by 6 bases and J by 8 bases; unmatched bases: 11. The CDR3 runs to 14 residues. Germline CDR1 MNHNS, CDR2 SASEGT. The DNA of the CDR3 is TGTGCCAGCAGCCCTCGGACAGGGCTAAGGGGCTACACCTTC. It specifies CASSPRTGLRGYTF.

This clone was observed a single time. J is TRBJ2-1 and V is TRBV7-3; TRBD2 agrees at 7 bases. Germline values: CDR1 SGHTA, CDR2 FQGTGA. The CDR3 length is 15 residues. Germline trimming cut 1 base from V and 8 bases from J; bases unmatched to any gene: 8. CDR3 in amino acids: CASSLSREAGHEQFF. The DNA for the CDR3 is TGTGCCAGCAGCTTAAGTCGGGAGGCTGGGCATGAGCAGTTCTTC.

DNA for the CDR3: TGTGCCAGCAGTTACTTCCAGGGACTGCGAGAGACCCAGTACTTC. It translates to CASSYFQGLRETQYF. This chain joins TRBV6-5 and TRBJ2-5; TRBD2 might be the D (6 bases). V shed 1 base and J shed 4 bases, with 13 bases lying between them. The germline V gene encodes CDR1 MNHEY and CDR2 SVGAGI. This CDR3 contains 15 residues.

The V and J genes are TRBV19 and TRBJ1-5, with 9 bases aligning to TRBD1. The V segment lost 3 bases and the J segment 9 bases; nucleotides outside the gene matches: 9. The length of the CDR3 is 15 residues. Per germline, CDR1 LNHDA and CDR2 SQIVND (reference sequence). In nucleotides, the CDR3 is TGTGCCAGTAGTATGGGAGGACAGGGGTTGGGGCCCCAGCATTTT. Amino acids: CASSMGGQGLGPQHF.